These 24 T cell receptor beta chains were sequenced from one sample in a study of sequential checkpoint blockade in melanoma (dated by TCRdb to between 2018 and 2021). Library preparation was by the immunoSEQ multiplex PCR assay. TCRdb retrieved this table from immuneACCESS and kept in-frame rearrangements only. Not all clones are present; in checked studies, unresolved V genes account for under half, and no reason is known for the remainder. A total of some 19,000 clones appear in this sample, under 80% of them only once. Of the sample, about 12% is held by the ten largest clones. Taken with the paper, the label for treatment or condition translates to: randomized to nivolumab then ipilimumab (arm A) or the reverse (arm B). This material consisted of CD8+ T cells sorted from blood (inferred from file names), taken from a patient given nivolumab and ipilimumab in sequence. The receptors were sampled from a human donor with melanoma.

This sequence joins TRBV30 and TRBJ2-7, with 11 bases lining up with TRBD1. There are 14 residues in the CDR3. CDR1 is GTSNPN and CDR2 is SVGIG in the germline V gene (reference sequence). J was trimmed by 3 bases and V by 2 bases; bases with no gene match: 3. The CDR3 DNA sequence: TGTGCCTGGAGTCCGGGACAGGGGGACTACGAGCAGTACTTC. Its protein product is CAWSPGQGDYEQYF. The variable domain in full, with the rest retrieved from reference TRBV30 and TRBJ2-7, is SQTIHQWPATLVQPVGSPLSLECTVEGTSNPNLYWYRQAAGRGLQLLFYSVGIGQISSEVPQNLSASRPQDRQFILSSKKLLLSDSGFYLCAWSPGQGDYEQYFGPGTRLTVT.

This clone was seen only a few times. CDR3 loop: CASSAPLGQADQETQYF. As DNA, the CDR3 is TGTGCCAGCAGCGCTCCCTTGGGACAGGCGGATCAAGAGACCCAGTACTTC. V and J are TRBV5-4 and TRBJ2-5; 8 positions match TRBD1. The CDR3 spans 17 residues. J gave up 2 bases and V 4 bases, and 13 bases lay outside the gene matches. The germline gives CDR1 SGHNT, CDR2 YYREEE (reference sequence).

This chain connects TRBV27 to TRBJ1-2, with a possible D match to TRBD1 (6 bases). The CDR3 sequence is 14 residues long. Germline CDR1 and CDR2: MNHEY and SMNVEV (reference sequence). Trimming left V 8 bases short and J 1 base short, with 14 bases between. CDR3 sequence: CASGSGANNYGYTF. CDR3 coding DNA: TGTGCCAGCGGCTCAGGGGCCAATAACTATGGCTACACCTTC.

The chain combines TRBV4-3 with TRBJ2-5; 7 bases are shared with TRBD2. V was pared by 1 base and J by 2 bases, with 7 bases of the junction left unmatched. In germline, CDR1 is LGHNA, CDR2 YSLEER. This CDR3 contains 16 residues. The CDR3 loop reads CASSQAPAGKQETQYF. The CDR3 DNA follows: TGCGCCAGCAGCCAAGCCCCAGCGGGAAAACAAGAGACCCAGTACTTC.

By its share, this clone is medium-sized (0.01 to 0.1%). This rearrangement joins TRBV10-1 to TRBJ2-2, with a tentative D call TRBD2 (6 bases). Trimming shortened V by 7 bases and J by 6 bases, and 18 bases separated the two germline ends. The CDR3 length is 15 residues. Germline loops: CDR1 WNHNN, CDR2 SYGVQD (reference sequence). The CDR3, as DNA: TGCGCCAGCACGGCCGGGAGAGGGGTCCCCGGGGAGCTGTTTTTT. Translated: CASTAGRGVPGELFF.

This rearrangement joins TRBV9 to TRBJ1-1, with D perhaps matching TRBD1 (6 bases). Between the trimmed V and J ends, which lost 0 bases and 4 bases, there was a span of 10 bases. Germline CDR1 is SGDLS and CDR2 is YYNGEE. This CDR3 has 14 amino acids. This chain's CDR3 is CASSVEVGGTEAFF. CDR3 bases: TGTGCCAGCAGCGTAGAGGTAGGGGGCACTGAAGCTTTCTTT.

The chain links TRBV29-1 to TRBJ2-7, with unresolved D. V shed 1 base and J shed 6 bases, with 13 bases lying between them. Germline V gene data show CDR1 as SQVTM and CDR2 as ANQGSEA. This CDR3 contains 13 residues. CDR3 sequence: CSVEGPRSREQYF. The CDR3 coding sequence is TGCAGCGTTGAAGGGCCCAGGTCGCGCGAGCAGTACTTC.

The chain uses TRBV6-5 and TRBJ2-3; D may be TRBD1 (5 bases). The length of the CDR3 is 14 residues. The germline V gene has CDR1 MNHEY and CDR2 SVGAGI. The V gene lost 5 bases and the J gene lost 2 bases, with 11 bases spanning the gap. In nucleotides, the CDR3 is TGTGCCAGCAGTGCACTGACAGACACAGATACGCAGTATTTT. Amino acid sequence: CASSALTDTDTQYF.

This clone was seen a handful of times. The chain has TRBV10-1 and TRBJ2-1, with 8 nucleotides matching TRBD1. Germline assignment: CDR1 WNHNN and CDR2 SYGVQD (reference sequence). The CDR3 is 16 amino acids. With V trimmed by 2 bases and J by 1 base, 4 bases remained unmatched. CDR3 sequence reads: CASSETQGASYNEQFF. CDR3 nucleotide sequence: TGCGCCAGCAGTGAGACTCAGGGGGCATCCTACAATGAGCAGTTCTTC.

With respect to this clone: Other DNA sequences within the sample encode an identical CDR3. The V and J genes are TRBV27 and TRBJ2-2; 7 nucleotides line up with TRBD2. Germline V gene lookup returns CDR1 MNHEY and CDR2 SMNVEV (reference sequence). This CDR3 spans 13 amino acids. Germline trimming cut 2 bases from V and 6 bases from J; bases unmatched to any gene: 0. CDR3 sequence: CASSLGGAGELFF. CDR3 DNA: TGTGCCAGCAGTTTAGGGGGGGCCGGGGAGCTGTTTTTT.

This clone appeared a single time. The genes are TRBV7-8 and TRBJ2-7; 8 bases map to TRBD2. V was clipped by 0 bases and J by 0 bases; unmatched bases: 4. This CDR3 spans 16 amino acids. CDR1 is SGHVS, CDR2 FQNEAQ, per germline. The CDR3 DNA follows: TGTGCCAGCAGCTTAGCGCTAGCGGGCGTCTCCTACGAGCAGTACTTC. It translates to CASSLALAGVSYEQYF.

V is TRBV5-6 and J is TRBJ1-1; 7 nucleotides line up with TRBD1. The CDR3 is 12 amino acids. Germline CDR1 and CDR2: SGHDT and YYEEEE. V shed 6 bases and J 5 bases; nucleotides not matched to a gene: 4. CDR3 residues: CASTQQGTEAFF. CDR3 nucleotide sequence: TGTGCCAGCACCCAACAGGGGACTGAAGCTTTCTTT.

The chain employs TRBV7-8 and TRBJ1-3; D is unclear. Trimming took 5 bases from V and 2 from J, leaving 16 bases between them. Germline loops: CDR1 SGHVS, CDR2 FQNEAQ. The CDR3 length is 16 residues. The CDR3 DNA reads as TGTGCCAGCAGCCAAAAGAGGAGAAGGCCTGGAAACACCATATATTTT. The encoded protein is CASSQKRRRPGNTIYF.

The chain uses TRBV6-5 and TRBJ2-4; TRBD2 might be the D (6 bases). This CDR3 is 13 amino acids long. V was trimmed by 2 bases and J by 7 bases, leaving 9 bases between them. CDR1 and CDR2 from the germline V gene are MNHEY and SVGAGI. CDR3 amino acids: CASSYRESNIQYF. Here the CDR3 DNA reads TGTGCCAGCAGTTACCGGGAGAGCAACATTCAGTACTTC.

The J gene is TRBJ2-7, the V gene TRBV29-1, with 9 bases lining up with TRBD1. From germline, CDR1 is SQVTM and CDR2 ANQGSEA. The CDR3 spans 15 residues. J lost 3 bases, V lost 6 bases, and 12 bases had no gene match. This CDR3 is CSVDGQGQGYYEQYF. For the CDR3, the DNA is TGCAGCGTCGACGGACAGGGGCAGGGTTACTACGAGCAGTACTTC.

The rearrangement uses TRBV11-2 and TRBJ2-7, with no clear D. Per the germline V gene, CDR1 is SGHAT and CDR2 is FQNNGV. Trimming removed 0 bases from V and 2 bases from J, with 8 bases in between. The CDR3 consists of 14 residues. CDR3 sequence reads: CASSLDPVTYEQYF. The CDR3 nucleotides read TGTGCCAGCAGCTTAGACCCGGTTACCTACGAGCAGTACTTC.

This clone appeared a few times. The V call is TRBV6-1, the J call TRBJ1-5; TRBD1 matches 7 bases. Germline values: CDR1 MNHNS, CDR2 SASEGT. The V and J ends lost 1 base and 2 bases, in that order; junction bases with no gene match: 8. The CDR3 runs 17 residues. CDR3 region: CASSEDLDRVGNQPQHF. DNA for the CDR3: TGTGCCAGCAGTGAAGATCTCGACAGGGTGGGCAATCAGCCCCAGCATTTT.

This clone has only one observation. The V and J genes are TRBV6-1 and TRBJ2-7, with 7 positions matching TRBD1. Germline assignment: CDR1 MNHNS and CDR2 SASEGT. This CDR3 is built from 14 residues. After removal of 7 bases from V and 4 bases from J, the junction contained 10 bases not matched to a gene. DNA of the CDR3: TGTGCCAGCACACTGGACAGGATTTTGTACGAGCAGTACTTC. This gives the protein CASTLDRILYEQYF.

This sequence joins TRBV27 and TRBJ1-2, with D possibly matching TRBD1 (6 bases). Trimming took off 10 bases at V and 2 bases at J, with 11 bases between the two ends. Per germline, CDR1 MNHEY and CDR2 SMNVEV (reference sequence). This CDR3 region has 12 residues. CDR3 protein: CATIGQNYGYTF. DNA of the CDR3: TGTGCCACTATCGGACAGAACTATGGCTACACCTTC.

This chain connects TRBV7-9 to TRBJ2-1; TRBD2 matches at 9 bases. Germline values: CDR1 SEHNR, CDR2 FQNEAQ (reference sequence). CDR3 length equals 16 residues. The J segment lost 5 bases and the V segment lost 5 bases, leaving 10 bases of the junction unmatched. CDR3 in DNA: TGTGCCAGCAGCCGCGTGACTAGCGGTCCTAACAATGAGCAGTTCTTC. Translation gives CASSRVTSGPNNEQFF.

The CDR3 here is CASSQSRGDQETQYF. The CDR3 region has the DNA TGTGCCAGCAGCCAAAGTCGGGGGGACCAAGAGACCCAGTACTTC. This sequence joins TRBV4-2 and TRBJ2-5, with 7 nucleotides matching TRBD2. The CDR3 is 15 residues long. The trim removed 2 bases at V and 0 bases at J, leaving 3 bases unmatched. In germline, CDR1 is LGHNA, CDR2 YNFKEQ.

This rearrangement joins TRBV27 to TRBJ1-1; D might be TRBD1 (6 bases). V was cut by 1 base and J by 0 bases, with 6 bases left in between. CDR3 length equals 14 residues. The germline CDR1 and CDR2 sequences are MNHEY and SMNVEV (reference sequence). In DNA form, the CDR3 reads TGTGCCAGCAGTTTATACAGGGTGAACACTGAAGCTTTCTTT. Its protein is CASSLYRVNTEAFF.

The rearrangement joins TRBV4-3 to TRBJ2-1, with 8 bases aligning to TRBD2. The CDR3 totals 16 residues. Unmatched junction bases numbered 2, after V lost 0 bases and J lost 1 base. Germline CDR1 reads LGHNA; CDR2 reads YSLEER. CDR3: CASSQDPGGSYNEQFF. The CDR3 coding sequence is TGCGCCAGCAGCCAAGATCCGGGGGGGTCCTACAATGAGCAGTTCTTC.

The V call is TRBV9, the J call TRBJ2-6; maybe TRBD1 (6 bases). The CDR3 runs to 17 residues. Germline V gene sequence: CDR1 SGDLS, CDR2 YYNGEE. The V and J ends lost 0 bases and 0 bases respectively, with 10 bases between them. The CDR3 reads CASSVGQAFSGANVLTF. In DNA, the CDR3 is TGTGCCAGCAGCGTAGGACAGGCTTTCTCTGGGGCCAACGTCCTGACTTTC.